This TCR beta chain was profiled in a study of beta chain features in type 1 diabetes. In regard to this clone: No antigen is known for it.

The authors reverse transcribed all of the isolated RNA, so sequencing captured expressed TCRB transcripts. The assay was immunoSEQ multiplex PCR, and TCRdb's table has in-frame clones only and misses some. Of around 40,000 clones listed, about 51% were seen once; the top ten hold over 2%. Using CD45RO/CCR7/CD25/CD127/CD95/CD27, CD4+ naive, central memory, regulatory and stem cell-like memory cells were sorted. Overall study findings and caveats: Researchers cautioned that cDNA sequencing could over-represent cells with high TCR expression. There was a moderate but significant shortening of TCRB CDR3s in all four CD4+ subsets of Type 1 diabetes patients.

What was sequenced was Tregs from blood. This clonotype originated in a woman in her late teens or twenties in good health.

The chain's CDR3 is CASSLDGAGTDTQYF. The CDR3 DNA follows: TGTGCCAGCAGCTTAGATGGTGCAGGCACAGATACGCAGTATTTT. The chain employs TRBV11-2 and TRBJ2-3, with D uncertain. Germline V lookup: CDR1 SGHAT, CDR2 FQNNGV. Deletions cut 0 bases from V and 1 base from J, with 8 bases between. The CDR3 is 15 residues long.